The 6 T cell receptor beta chains below were found in one sample sequenced in a study of T cells after yellow fever vaccination. TCRdb re-called the 5' RACE reads through MiXCR, storing one row per CDR3 protein. The sample gives 100,000 to 150,000 distinct CDR3 sequences, approximately 7% of which show up once; 2% to 3% is in the top ten. This sample comprised CD4+ T cells sorted from PBMCs, obtained approximately 11 days after the first yellow fever vaccination. The source is a man between 18 and 29 years old who received the YFV17D yellow fever vaccine.

This clonotype showed up many times. The chain carries TRBV5-1 and TRBJ1-1, with D perhaps matching TRBD1 (5 bases). This CDR3 spans 15 amino acids. Germline-derived CDR1 and CDR2 are SGHRS and YFSETQ. Trimming stripped 2 bases from V and 5 bases from J, with 16 bases between. For the CDR3, the DNA is TGCGCCAGCAGCTTAACCACAGGTTATGAGACTGAAGCTTTCTTT. Amino acids: CASSLTTGYETEAFF.

This clonotype was seen at least ten times. The rearrangement links TRBV29-1 to TRBJ2-7; 9 nucleotides match TRBD2. Trimming removed 6 bases from V and 0 bases from J; junction bases left unmatched: 9. Germline-derived CDR1 and CDR2 are SQVTM and ANQGSEA. This CDR3 has 15 amino acids. The CDR3 is CSVLKLAGTSYEQYF. In nucleotides, the CDR3 is TGCAGCGTCCTTAAACTAGCGGGCACCTCCTACGAGCAGTACTTC.

Many counts were recorded for this clonotype. DNA of the CDR3: TGTGCCAGCAGTACCCCATGGGGGAACACTGAAGCTTTCTTT. Translating gives CASSTPWGNTEAFF. The gene calls are TRBV6-1 and TRBJ1-1; D ambiguous. The CDR3 is 14 amino acids. The V gene lost 5 bases and the J gene lost 1 base, with 11 bases spanning the gap. CDR1 MNHNS and CDR2 SASEGT come from the germline V gene.

This clonotype was picked up a small number of times. This chain connects TRBV9 to TRBJ2-5, with 7 bases lining up with TRBD2. The germline V gene has CDR1 SGDLS and CDR2 YYNGEE. V lost 3 bases and J lost 5; bases outside the gene matches: 7. The CDR3 is made up of 14 amino acids. CDR3 DNA: TGTGCCAGCAGCGCTGATCTGGGAGGGGAGACCCAGTACTTC. This translates into CASSADLGGETQYF.

This clonotype has ten or more counts. The chain has TRBV13 and TRBJ1-1, with D unclear. The CDR3 consists of 12 residues. From germline, CDR1 is PRHDT and CDR2 FYEKMQ (reference sequence). The V gene lost 6 bases and the J gene lost 1 base, with 6 bases spanning the gap. The CDR3 DNA follows: TGTGCCAGCAGAGGGTGGAACACTGAAGCTTTCTTT. As protein: CASRGWNTEAFF. The full variable domain, in which reference TRBV13 and TRBJ1-1 provide the parts outside the CDR3, is AAGVIQSPRHLIKEKRETATLKCYPIPRHDTVYWYQQGPGQDPQFLISFYEKMQSDKGSIPDRFSAQQFSDYHSELNMSSLELGDSALYFCASRGWNTEAFFGQGTRLTVV.

The chain is built from TRBV4-3 and TRBJ2-2, with 8 bases lining up with TRBD2. The CDR3 is 17 amino acids. J was trimmed by 2 bases and V by 0 bases; bases with no gene match: 5. Germline assignment: CDR1 LGHNA and CDR2 YSLEER. In nucleotides, the CDR3 is TGCGCCAGCAGCCAAGACCTCCGGGGGGGAAACACCGGGGAGCTGTTTTTT. Translation gives CASSQDLRGGNTGELFF.